Listed here are 15 T cell receptor beta chains from one sample, sequenced in a study of cytomegalovirus exposure and HLA in healthy donors (dated by TCRdb to the late 2010s). Libraries were constructed by the immunoSEQ multiplex PCR assay. A mixture of 60 forward primers for TCR Vbeta segments and 13 reverse primers for TCR Jbeta segments was used in the multiplex PCR. TCRdb took this table from immuneACCESS and kept in-frame rearrangements with V and J called. Such tables lack part of the clones; where checked against another copy, unresolved V genes explain under half of the gap, and the rest is unexplained. This sample comprises tens of thousands of clones, roughly 80% of them detected only once. 32% of the sample comes from the top ten. Material: PBMCs. Source of these receptors: a man aged 50 to 59 in good health and CMV-seropositive.

The chain has TRBV7-2 and TRBJ2-1; 11 bases map to TRBD2. V lost 5 bases to trimming and J lost 6 bases; unmatched junction nucleotides: 6. The length of the CDR3 is 15 residues. In germline, CDR1 is SGHTA, CDR2 FQGNSA. CDR3 bases: TGTGCCAGCAGCCTCTTAGCGGGAGGGCCCAATGAGCAGTTCTTC. Residues: CASSLLAGGPNEQFF.

The chain couples TRBV30 to TRBJ1-2; a weak D match, TRBD1 (5 bases). The CDR3 contains 12 residues. Germline V gene data show CDR1 as GTSNPN and CDR2 as SVGIG (reference sequence). V lost 5 bases to trimming and J lost 4 bases, with 11 bases between them. Here the CDR3 reads CAWRRDFYGYTF. The CDR3 DNA sequence: TGTGCCTGGCGCAGGGACTTCTATGGCTACACCTTC.

This chain connects TRBV27 to TRBJ1-2; 7 nucleotides line up with TRBD1. The CDR3 totals 13 residues. V was clipped by 3 bases and J by 3 bases; unmatched bases: 1. From germline, CDR1 is MNHEY and CDR2 SMNVEV (reference sequence). CDR3 nucleotide sequence: TGTGCCAGCAGTTTCGGGACAGACTATGGCTACACCTTC. It encodes CASSFGTDYGYTF.

The chain uses TRBV15 and TRBJ1-1; TRBD1 matches at 7 bases. CDR3 length equals 16 residues. With V trimmed by 5 bases and J by 5 bases, 14 bases remained unmatched. The germline gives CDR1 LNHNV, CDR2 YYDKDF (reference sequence). Here the CDR3 DNA reads TGTGCCACCAGCCGCCCCCAGGGGGTCGGTTGGACTGAAGCTTTCTTT. This encodes CATSRPQGVGWTEAFF.

The chain uses TRBV6-5 and TRBJ2-1, with 11 positions matching TRBD2. The J segment lost 9 bases and the V segment lost 0 bases, leaving 4 bases of the junction unmatched. Germline V lookup: CDR1 MNHEY, CDR2 SVGAGI. This CDR3 has 15 amino acids. The CDR3 DNA follows: TGTGCCAGCAGTTACTCACTAGCGGGAGTTGGTGAGCAGTTCTTC. This encodes CASSYSLAGVGEQFF.

The rearrangement links TRBV7-9 to TRBJ2-4; D ambiguous. V lost 2 bases, J lost 0 bases, and 5 bases lay in between. This CDR3 is 14 amino acids long. Germline V gives CDR1 SEHNR, CDR2 FQNEAQ (reference sequence). In DNA form, the CDR3 reads TGTGCCAGCAGCTTAAGCGTAGCCAAAAACATTCAGTACTTC. Its protein is CASSLSVAKNIQYF.

The rearrangement links TRBV19 to TRBJ2-3; the D gene is possibly TRBD2 (5 bases). The germline V gene encodes CDR1 LNHDA and CDR2 SQIVND (reference sequence). V was cut by 2 bases and J by 5 bases, with 20 bases left in between. This CDR3 spans 17 amino acids. This CDR3 reads CASSISVGVANGDTQYF. In nucleotides, the CDR3 is TGTGCCAGTAGTATAAGTGTCGGGGTTGCTAACGGAGATACGCAGTATTTT.

Here the CDR3 DNA reads TGTGCCAGCAGCTTATTTCAGGGGGCGATAGATACGCAGTATTTT. Protein sequence: CASSLFQGAIDTQYF. The chain is built from TRBV7-9 and TRBJ2-3, with 8 bases lining up with TRBD1. Per germline, CDR1 SEHNR and CDR2 FQNEAQ (reference sequence). V lost 2 bases and J lost 5; bases outside the gene matches: 6. CDR3 length equals 15 residues.

The rearrangement links TRBV5-4 to TRBJ2-1; the D gene is possibly TRBD2 (5 bases). Trimming took off 4 bases at V and 2 bases at J, with 7 bases between the two ends. Germline lookup yields CDR1 SGHNT and CDR2 YYREEE (reference sequence). This CDR3 is built from 13 residues. The CDR3 DNA reads as TGTGCCAGCAGCCGAGGGACCTACAATGAGCAGTTCTTC. Translating gives CASSRGTYNEQFF.

This clone occurred a few times. CDR3 amino acids: CASSPSGTPHYEQYF. DNA for the CDR3: TGTGCCAGCTCACCATCCGGGACACCTCATTACGAGCAGTACTTC. The genes are TRBV18 and TRBJ2-7; a possible D gene is TRBD1 (6 bases). Trimming pared 2 bases from V and 4 bases from J, leaving 15 bases between. Germline lookup yields CDR1 KGHSH and CDR2 LQKENI. CDR3 size: 15 residues.

This sequence joins TRBV6-6 and TRBJ2-5, with D tentatively TRBD1 or TRBD2 (5 bases each). The tail of the sequence fits TRBJ2-7 better, so the J call may be wrong. This CDR3 has 15 amino acids. The germline gives CDR1 MNHNY, CDR2 SVGAGI (reference sequence). CDR3 protein: CASSDPGTTDYEQYF. CDR3 sequence (DNA): TGTGCCAGCAGTGATCCCGGGACGACGGACTACGAGCAGTACTTC.

This chain joins TRBV19 and TRBJ1-1; perhaps TRBD1 as D (6 bases). V was cut by 4 bases and J by 11 bases, with 14 bases left in between. The CDR3 spans 12 residues. Germline loops: CDR1 LNHDA, CDR2 SQIVND (reference sequence). The CDR3 sequence: CASSSQGMMAFF. The DNA of the CDR3 is TGTGCCAGTAGTAGTCAGGGGATGATGGCTTTCTTT.

This chain joins TRBV5-6 and TRBJ2-3, with a possible D match to TRBD1 (5 bases). V shed 1 base and J shed 6 bases, with 9 bases lying between them. CDR3 length equals 13 residues. The germline V gene encodes CDR1 SGHDT and CDR2 YYEEEE. The CDR3 here is CASSLKGLDTQYF. The CDR3 DNA reads as TGTGCCAGCAGCTTGAAGGGGCTGGATACGCAGTATTTT.

About this clone itself: Other nucleotide sequences in the sample specify the same CDR3. This chain uses TRBV10-3 with TRBJ2-5; tentatively, D is TRBD2 (6 bases). The CDR3 runs to 14 residues. CDR1 and CDR2 (germline): ENHRY, SYGVKD. Trimming shortened V by 1 base and J by 2 bases, and 8 bases separated the two germline ends. The DNA of the CDR3 is TGTGCCATCAGTGAGTTTAGCGGACAAGAGACCCAGTACTTC. Amino acid sequence: CAISEFSGQETQYF.

A word on this clone: In the same sample, other DNA sequences code for this CDR3. The gene calls are TRBV30 and TRBJ1-5; a possible D gene is TRBD1 (5 bases). Germline CDR1 reads GTSNPN; CDR2 reads SVGIG (reference sequence). This CDR3 has 14 residues. V gave up 5 bases and J gave up 6 bases, with 17 bases separating them. The CDR3 nucleotides read TGTGCCTGGGAAAATAAGCAGGGAATTCAGCCCCAGCATTTT. Translating it yields CAWENKQGIQPQHF.